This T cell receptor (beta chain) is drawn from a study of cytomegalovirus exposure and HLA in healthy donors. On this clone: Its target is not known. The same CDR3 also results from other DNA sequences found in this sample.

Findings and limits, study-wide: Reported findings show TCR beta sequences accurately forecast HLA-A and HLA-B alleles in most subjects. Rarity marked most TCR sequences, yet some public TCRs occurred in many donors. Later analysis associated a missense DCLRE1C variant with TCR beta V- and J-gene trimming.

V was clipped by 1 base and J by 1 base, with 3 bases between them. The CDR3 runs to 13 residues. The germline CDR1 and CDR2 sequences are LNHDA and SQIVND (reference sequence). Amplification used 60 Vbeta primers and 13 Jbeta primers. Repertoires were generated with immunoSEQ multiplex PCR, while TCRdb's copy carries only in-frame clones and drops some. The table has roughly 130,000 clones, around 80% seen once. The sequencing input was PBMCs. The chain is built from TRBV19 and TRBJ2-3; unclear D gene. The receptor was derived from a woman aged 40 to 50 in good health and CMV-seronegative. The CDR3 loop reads CASSIGGTDTQYF. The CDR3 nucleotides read TGTGCCAGTAGTATAGGAGGCACAGATACGCAGTATTTT.